This T cell receptor (beta chain) was found in a study of shared clonotypes between healthy human individuals (dated by TCRdb to the early 2020s). Regarding the research as a whole: The cohort included a few men and a couple of women between 18 and 49 years of age. For each donor, CD4 naive and CD4 memory were each run on three plates, CD8 naive on two plates, and CD8 memory on one plate. Blood TCR repertoires of five healthy adults were deeply sequenced to estimate repertoire size and the extent of clonotype sharing between individuals. To increase sequencing depth and limit assay-specific biases, TCR repertoire library preparation and sequencing were carried out by different laboratories using diverse techniques. Each donor's leukapheresis produced roughly between roughly 0.94 and 9.5 billion PBMCs.

V was cut back by 5 bases and J by 2 bases, leaving a gap of 2 bases between them. The CDR3 starts with the cysteine, ends with the phenylalanine, and has 10 residues. The DNA shown is the 30-base CDR3, in frame from base 1. From a lookup of the germline V gene (reference sequence), CDR1 and CDR2 are DFQATT and SNEGSKA. About this clone: Its antigen is currently not known. Base quality data are lacking; no much larger clone is found one base away. Different DNA sequences within this sample yield the same CDR3.

TCR CDR3 regions were amplified from genomic DNA by multiplex PCR using the deep immunoSEQ assay. Extracted genomic DNA from each cell subset was distributed evenly across all wells of several immunoSEQ 96-well plates, and each plate was treated as a replicate. For sorted subsets, approximately 200 ng of genomic DNA, equivalent to about 30,000 T cell genomes, went into each replicate PCR. Purified libraries were measured with a Qubit 3.0 fluorometer, size-checked on a Bioanalyzer 2100, and measured again with the KAPA Library Quantification kit. Every immunoSEQ 96-well plate was sequenced on a dedicated single-read 150-cycle Illumina NextSeq 550 flow cell. Regarding the original processing steps: Because the immunoSEQ output included only junctional sequences and no quality scores, the filtering could not be the same as the filtering used for full-length reads. To assign V/J genes and CDR3, sequences were annotated against IMGT germline references using PyIR, a Python wrapper for IgBLAST v1.9. Reads were removed for weak V/J assignments (E-value above 1e-6), missing CDR3, stop codons, out-of-frame junctions, or ambiguous translated residues. V3J clonotypes were defined by identical inferred V gene, J gene, and CDR3 amino acid sequence. Percentage overlap between repertoires was computed as shared unique clonotypes divided by the size of the smaller repertoire. Richness of each repertoire was evaluated using RTK rarefaction, the Chao1 estimator, and Recon v2.1 estimates of unobserved clonotypes. Generation probabilities were computed with OLGA for all TCRbeta clonotypes obtained by the gDNA method from a handful of donors. What TCRdb holds here is the immuneACCESS table cut down to in-frame rearrangements. Part of the clones is not present; checked against another copy, under half of the missing clones reflect an unresolved V gene, and the others are unexplained. V and J calls and clone size are copied from that table; D and trimming were computed from the DNA. Across this sample there are approximately 2,300,000 clones, with just under 95% seen only once. The ten most abundant clones make up 0.3% to 0.4% of the sample.

What the research found in general, with its limitations: Compared with non-shared clonotypes, clonotypes shared by all four sorted-subset donors had higher generation probabilities. Sampling was restricted to blood, and TCR repertoires in tissue are likely to differ from TCR repertoires in blood. Larger estimated clonotype richness was generally found for naive subsets than for memory subsets. Sharing across several donors was observed for roughly 5% of naive CD4, about 3.2% of naive CD8, about 2.5% of memory CD4, and roughly 0.43% of memory CD8 clonotypes. The small number of donors limited the genetic and exposure-history diversity represented. Even with the large sequencing depth, rarefaction of the sorted-subset datasets indicated that sequencing was incomplete. Pairwise subsampling indicated that sequencing depth was expected to affect the degree of clonotype sharing among donors.

The donors were healthy, HIV-negative adults who had no recently reported acute infections or vaccinations. Only Caucasian adults living in Nashville, Tennessee, USA were represented among the donors. CD4+ T cells were enriched by magnetic negative selection; naive cells were then positively selected on CD45RA, and the negative fraction formed the memory subset. Blood was obtained by leukapheresis, after which PBMCs were separated by Ficoll-Histopaque density gradient centrifugation and cryopreserved in liquid nitrogen vapor phase. Analytical flow cytometry was used to check the purity and quantity of every magnetically sorted T cell population. Genomic DNA was isolated from every sorted fraction and measured by UV absorbance on a Nanodrop 2000c.

This sequence originates from a young man in good health. Some clones in this sample may be carry-over from other donors' samples. What was sequenced was naive CD4+ T cells from PBMCs. The cell subset or site label, read with the paper, signifies: CD45RA+ positively selected. The rearrangement combines TRBV20-1 with TRBJ2-3; the D gene identity is not certain. The CDR3 region reads CSADTDTQYF. In nucleotides, the sequence is TGCAGTGCTGACACAGATACGCAGTATTTT.